This T cell receptor beta chain was found in a study of blood T cell repertoires in COVID-19. In the study overall: The origin of the acute and convalescent COVID-19 samples was the United States, Italy and Spain. Sources were T cells, B-cell-depleted T cells, or PBMCs; the material itself was cDNA or gDNA.

Trimming shortened V by 1 base and J by 10 bases, and 8 bases separated the two germline ends. The germline V gene has CDR1 MNHEY and CDR2 SVGAGI. This CDR3 comprises 13 residues. Original handling: Estimates of nucleated cell counts were drawn from the amplification of reference gene primers. Sequencing was performed with immunoSEQ multiplex PCR; in TCRdb, only in-frame clones are kept and a portion is missing. That table supplies the V and J calls and clone size; D and trimming were determined from the DNA. The repertoire holds roughly 140,000 clones, with 65% to 90% as singletons. The sequenced sample was peripheral blood. The TCR originated in a woman aged 45-65 years with acute or convalescent COVID-19. This chain connects TRBV6-5 to TRBJ1-6; no firm D call. CDR3 nucleotide sequence: TGTGCCAGCAGTTACTTCCAGCGCTCACCCCTCCACTTT. Its translation: CASSYFQRSPLHF.